This T cell receptor (beta chain) emerged from a study of response to subunit inactivated influenza vaccine. Study-wide results and caveats: Few new T cells, the authors suggested, are recruited by each seasonal influenza vaccination.

Comments on this clonotype: Its antigen is as yet unknown. One junction end disagrees with the germline gene, perhaps due to a read error.

TCRdb processed the RT-PCR reads anew with MiXCR; each CDR3 protein has one entry. This sample has 300,000 to 350,000 distinct CDR3 sequences; 20% to 25% occur once, and the top ten carry about 9.4%. Sequenced material: PBMCs from blood, taken less than 22 months after vaccination. This TCR came from a man between 45 and 75 years old who received an inactivated influenza vaccine.

Here the CDR3 DNA reads TGTGCCATCAGTGCGTCTAGCTCCGACAATGAGCAGTTCTTC. Protein: CAISASSSDNEQFF. The chain carries TRBV10-3 and TRBJ2-1; perhaps TRBD2 as D (5 bases). Germline lookup yields CDR1 ENHRY and CDR2 SYGVKD. The CDR3 is 14 residues long.